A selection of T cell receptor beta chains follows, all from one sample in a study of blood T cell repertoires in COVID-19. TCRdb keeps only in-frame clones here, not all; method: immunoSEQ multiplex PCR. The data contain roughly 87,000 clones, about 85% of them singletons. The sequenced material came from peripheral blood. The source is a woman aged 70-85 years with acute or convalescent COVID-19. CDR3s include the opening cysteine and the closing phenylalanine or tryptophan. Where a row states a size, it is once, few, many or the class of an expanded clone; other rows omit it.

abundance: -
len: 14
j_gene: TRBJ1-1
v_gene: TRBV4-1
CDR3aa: CASSQDLRQGIAFF

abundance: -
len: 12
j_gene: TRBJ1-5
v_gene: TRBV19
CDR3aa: CATRGAEQPQHF

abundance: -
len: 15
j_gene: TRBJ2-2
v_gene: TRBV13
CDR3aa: CASSLGSGLSGELFF

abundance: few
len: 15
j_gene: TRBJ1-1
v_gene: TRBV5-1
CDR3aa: CASSRWTGRNTEAFF

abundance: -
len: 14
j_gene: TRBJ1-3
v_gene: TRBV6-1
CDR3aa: CASTGTVTGNTIYF

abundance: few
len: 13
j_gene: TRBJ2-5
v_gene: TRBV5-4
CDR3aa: CASSVDRGKTQYF

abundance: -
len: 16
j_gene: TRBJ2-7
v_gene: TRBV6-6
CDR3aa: CASTYTPWPDPSEQYF

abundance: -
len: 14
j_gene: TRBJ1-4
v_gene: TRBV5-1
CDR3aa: CASMEGTGSEKLFF

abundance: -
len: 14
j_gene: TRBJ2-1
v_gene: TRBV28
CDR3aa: CASKGAGGYNEQFF

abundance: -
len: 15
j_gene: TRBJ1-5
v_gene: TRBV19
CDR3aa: CASRPTAGGNQPQHF

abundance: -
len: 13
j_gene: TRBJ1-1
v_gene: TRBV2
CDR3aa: CASKGQPNTEAFF

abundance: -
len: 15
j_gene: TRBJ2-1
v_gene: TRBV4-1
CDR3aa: CASSQEAGGRGEQFF

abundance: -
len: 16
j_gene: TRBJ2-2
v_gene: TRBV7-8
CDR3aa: CASSFGDRGNTGELFF

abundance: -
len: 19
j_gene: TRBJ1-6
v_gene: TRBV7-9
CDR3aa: CASSFVVGFGGSYNSPLHF

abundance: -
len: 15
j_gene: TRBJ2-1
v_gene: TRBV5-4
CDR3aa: CASSQPGQLNNEQFF

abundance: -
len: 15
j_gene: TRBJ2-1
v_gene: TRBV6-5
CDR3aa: CASSQSGSSYNEQFF

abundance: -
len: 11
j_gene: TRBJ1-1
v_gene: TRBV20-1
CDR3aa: CSAQRWTEAFF

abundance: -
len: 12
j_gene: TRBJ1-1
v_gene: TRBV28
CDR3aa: CASSIRNTEAFF

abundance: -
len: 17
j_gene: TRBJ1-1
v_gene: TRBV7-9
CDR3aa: CASSPGTGKSENTEAFF

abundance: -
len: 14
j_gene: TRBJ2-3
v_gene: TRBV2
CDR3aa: CASSVEGGTDTQYF

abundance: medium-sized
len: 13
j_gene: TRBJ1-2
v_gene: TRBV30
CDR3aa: CAWSSTVPRGYTF

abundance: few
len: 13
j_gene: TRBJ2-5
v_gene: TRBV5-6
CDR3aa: CASSRTGIETQYF

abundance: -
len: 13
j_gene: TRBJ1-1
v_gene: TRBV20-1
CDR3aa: CSASIWGTEEAFF

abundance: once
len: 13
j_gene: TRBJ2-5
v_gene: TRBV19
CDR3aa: CASSKLIQETQYF

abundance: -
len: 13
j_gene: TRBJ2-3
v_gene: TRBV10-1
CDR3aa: CASSGGSTDTQYF

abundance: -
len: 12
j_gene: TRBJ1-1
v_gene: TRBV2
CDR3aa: CASRGGATEAFF

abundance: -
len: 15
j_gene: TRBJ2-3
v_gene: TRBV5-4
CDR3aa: CASSLPGGWSDTQYF

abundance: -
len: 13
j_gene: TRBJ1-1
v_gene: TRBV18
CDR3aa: CASSPDRDGEAFF

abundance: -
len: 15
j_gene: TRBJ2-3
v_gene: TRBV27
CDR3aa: CASNPLAARTDTQYF

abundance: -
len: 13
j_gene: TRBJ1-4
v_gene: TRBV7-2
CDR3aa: CASSLATGWELFF

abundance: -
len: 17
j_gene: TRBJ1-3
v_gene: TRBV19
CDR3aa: CASSIPPTEASGNTIYF

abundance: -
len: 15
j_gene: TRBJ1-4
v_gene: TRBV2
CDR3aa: CASIKKRAGGEKLFF

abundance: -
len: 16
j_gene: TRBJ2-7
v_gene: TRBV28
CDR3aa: CASGPTEGQGLYEQYF

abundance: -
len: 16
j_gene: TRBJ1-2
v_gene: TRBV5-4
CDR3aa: CASSLLRDTDNYGYTF

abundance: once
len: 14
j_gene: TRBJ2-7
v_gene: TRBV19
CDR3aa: CASSLQESSYEQYF

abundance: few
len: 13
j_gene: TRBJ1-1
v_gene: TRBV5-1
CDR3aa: CASSYQGAPEAFF

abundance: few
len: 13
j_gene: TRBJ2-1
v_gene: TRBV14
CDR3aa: CASSQDLEGEQFF

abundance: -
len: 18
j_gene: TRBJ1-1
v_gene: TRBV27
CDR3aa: CASSSLSGDLNMNTEAFF

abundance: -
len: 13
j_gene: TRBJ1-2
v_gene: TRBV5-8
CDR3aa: CASSLGQDYGYTF

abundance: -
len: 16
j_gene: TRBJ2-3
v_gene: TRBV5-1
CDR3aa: CASSFSGTSGTDTQYF

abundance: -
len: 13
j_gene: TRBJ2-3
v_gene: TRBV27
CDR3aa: CASRPPAADTQYF

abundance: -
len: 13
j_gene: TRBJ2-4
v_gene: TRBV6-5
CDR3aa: CASTGGAKNIQYF

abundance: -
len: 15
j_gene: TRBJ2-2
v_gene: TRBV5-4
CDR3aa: CASSLRTGITGELFF

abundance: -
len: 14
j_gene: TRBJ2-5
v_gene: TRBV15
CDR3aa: CATSRDQGKETQYF

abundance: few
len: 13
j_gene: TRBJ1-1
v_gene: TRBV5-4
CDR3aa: CASSSGGHTEAFF

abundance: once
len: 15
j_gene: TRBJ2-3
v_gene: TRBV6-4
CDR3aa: CASSPLGGGTDTQYF

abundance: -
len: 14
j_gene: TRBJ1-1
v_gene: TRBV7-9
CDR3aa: CASSPGRSGTEAFF

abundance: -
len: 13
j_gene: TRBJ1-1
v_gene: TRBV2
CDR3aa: CASSVAGRTEAFF

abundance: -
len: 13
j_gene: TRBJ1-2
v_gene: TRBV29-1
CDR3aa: CSVDSFGGYGYTF

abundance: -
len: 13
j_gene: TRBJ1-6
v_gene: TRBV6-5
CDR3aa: CASSWTANSPLHF

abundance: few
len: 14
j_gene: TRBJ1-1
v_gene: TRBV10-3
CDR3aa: CATRKTGERTEAFF

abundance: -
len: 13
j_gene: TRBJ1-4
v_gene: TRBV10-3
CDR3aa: CAISDSVNEKLFF

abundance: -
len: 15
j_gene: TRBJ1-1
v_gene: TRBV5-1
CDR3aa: CASSNPDRTNTEAFF

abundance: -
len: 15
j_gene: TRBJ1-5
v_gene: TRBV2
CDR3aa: CASRRPGLSNQPQHF

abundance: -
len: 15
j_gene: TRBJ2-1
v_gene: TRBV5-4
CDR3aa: CASSLPRQGNNEQFF